These T cell receptor beta chains were read from a single sample in a study of Ad26.COV2.S vaccination and SARS-CoV-2 variants. Some clones are missing from TCRdb's copy, which holds only in-frame ones; the method was immunoSEQ multiplex PCR. The table shows fewer than 600,000 clones, with approximately 90% occurring only once. Specimen: peripheral blood, collected in a trial of Ad26.COV2.S vaccine versus placebo. The source of these receptors is a person aged 18 to 65 who received the Ad26.COV2.S COVID-19 vaccine or a placebo. Both conserved end residues are part of each CDR3. The order of the fields is J gene, V gene, D gene, clone size, CDR3 DNA, CDR3 protein. The D gene is left open where the match is weak. Clone size is shown for a subset of rows, as once, few, many or a class of expanded clone.

TRBJ2-5 | TRBV19 | TRBD2 | - | TGTGCCAGTACGGGACTAGCGGGGGGCGAAGAGACCCAGTACTTC | CASTGLAGGEETQYF
TRBJ1-1 | TRBV7-2 | - | - | TGTGCCAGCAGCTTGGTGGGGGGAAACACTGAAGCTTTCTTT | CASSLVGGNTEAFF
TRBJ2-6 | TRBV7-3 | - | - | TGTGCCAGCAGCTTGGGTGGGGCCAACGTCCTGACTTTC | CASSLGGANVLTF
TRBJ2-1 | TRBV25-1 | TRBD2 | - | TGTGCCAGCACTTCTTTAGCGGGAGGGCCTGACAATGAGCAGTTCTTC | CASTSLAGGPDNEQFF
TRBJ2-7 | TRBV10-2 | - | once | TGCGCCAGCAGTCAGGGAAGCTCCTACGAGCAGTACTTC | CASSQGSSYEQYF
TRBJ1-2 | TRBV7-9 | - | - | TGTGCCAGCAGAAGATCAGGCCCTCAGGGGCTTTATGGCTACACCTTC | CASRRSGPQGLYGYTF
TRBJ2-1 | TRBV14 | TRBD2 | - | TGTGCCAGCAGCCCCCTAGGTAGCGGGAGCAATGAGCAGTTCTTC | CASSPLGSGSNEQFF
TRBJ1-1 | TRBV28 | - | - | TGTGCCAGCAGTTCCTGGCAGGGAGCTTTCTTT | CASSSWQGAFF
TRBJ1-4 | TRBV6-5 | - | - | TGTGCCAGCAGGGACCCTAATGAAAAACTGTTTTTT | CASRDPNEKLFF
TRBJ1-2 | TRBV2 | - | - | TGTGCCAGCAGTGAAGGAATAGTCAGGAGTTATCACTTC | CASSEGIVRSYHF
TRBJ2-5 | TRBV7-6 | - | - | TGTGCCAGCAGCCGACCACCCTTCGACAGGTCTGACGAGACCCAGTACTTC | CASSRPPFDRSDETQYF
TRBJ2-1 | TRBV4-2 | TRBD2 | - | TGTGCCAGCAGCCCGATACTAGCGGGAGGTTTCAATGAGCAGTTCTTC | CASSPILAGGFNEQFF
TRBJ2-2 | TRBV6-6 | - | - | TGTGCCAGCAGTTCGGTGTGGGGGCCCGGGGAGCTGTTTTTT | CASSSVWGPGELFF
TRBJ2-6 | TRBV11-3 | TRBD2 | - | TGTGCCAGCAGCCCCTTGGGAGGGTACTTGAACTCTGGGGCCAACGTCCTGACTTTC | CASSPLGGYLNSGANVLTF
TRBJ1-5 | TRBV6-5 | - | once | TGTGCCAGCGGAATCCAATTCCATCAGCCCCAGCATTTT | CASGIQFHQPQHF
TRBJ2-3 | TRBV3-1/TRBV3-2 | TRBD2 | - | TGTGCCAGCAGCCCTCCGCGGGAGGGCCGAATCCCAGATACGCAGTATTTT | CASSPPREGRIPDTQYF
TRBJ2-5 | TRBV3-1/TRBV3-2 | - | - | TGTGCCAGCAGCCAAGAGTCCAGTGAAGAGACCCAGTACTTC | CASSQESSEETQYF
TRBJ2-5 | TRBV30 | - | - | TGTGCCTGGATTAGGGGCCACGGTCCCTACCGAGGCCAGTACTTC | CAWIRGHGPYRGQYF
TRBJ1-6 | TRBV7-9 | TRBD1 | once | TGTGCCAGCAGCCAAAAAGGGGGCAGGAATTCACCCCTCCACTTT | CASSQKGGRNSPLHF
TRBJ2-1 | TRBV2 | TRBD2 | - | TGTGCCAGCAGTGAGAGGGCGGGGGCCTACAATGAGCAGTTCTTC | CASSERAGAYNEQFF
TRBJ2-7 | TRBV6-4 | - | many | TGTGCCAGCAGTGAGAAAGGGGAGAGCGAGCAGTACTTC | CASSEKGESEQYF
TRBJ2-1 | TRBV18 | TRBD2 | - | TGTGCCAGCTCACCATCGCTAGCGGGGACCAGCTCCTACAATGAGCAGTTCTTC | CASSPSLAGTSSYNEQFF
TRBJ1-2 | TRBV27 | TRBD1 | once | TGTGCCAGCAGTCCCGCCCGACAGGGGGCGCAGGGCTACACCTTC | CASSPARQGAQGYTF
TRBJ1-3 | TRBV2 | - | - | TGTGCCAGCAGAGCCTTCGAGGCCTCTGGAAACACCATATATTTT | CASRAFEASGNTIYF
TRBJ2-1 | TRBV5-1 | TRBD2 | - | TGCGCCAGCAGCTTGGATAGCGGGAGTCTCTCCTACAATGAGCAGTTCTTC | CASSLDSGSLSYNEQFF
TRBJ2-1 | TRBV7-9 | - | - | TGTGCCAGCACCTTACCTTCCTATGAGCAGTTCTTC | CASTLPSYEQFF
TRBJ2-3 | TRBV5-1 | - | - | TGCGCCAGCAGCTTCGGCCACTCGGATACGCAGTATTTT | CASSFGHSDTQYF
TRBJ2-1 | TRBV27 | TRBD2 | - | TGTGCCAGCAGTTTATCTAGCGGGGATTACAATGAGCAGTTCTTC | CASSLSSGDYNEQFF
TRBJ2-7 | TRBV4-3 | TRBD2 | - | TGCGCCAGCAGCCAAGATCTGTCTAGCGGGGGCTACGAGCAGTACTTC | CASSQDLSSGGYEQYF
TRBJ2-3 | TRBV28 | - | - | TGTGCCAGCAGTTTAATGAGAAATACGCAGTATTTT | CASSLMRNTQYF
TRBJ2-1 | TRBV28 | - | - | TGTGCCAGCAGTCCCCTGAGGGGCCGGGGAAAGAGGGAAAGGGATGAGCAGTTCTTC | CASSPLRGRGKRERDEQFF
TRBJ1-5 | TRBV28 | - | - | TGTGCCAGCAGGGGGGAGATGAGCAATCAGCCCCAGCATTTT | CASRGEMSNQPQHF
TRBJ1-3 | TRBV6-5 | - | - | TGTGCCAGCAGCATCGGACTATTCCGGGACACCATATATTTT | CASSIGLFRDTIYF
TRBJ1-3 | TRBV30 | - | - | TGTGCCTGGAGTGAACAGCCTAACTCTGGAAACACCATATATTTT | CAWSEQPNSGNTIYF
TRBJ1-1 | TRBV6-5 | - | - | TGTGCCAGCAGTTACTCAGGGGCAATTTCGAACACTGAAGCTTTCTTT | CASSYSGAISNTEAFF
TRBJ1-2 | TRBV7-2 | - | - | TGTGCCAGCAGCTTAGCGCAGATCAGGTCCCCCCAAAACTATGGCTACACCTTC | CASSLAQIRSPQNYGYTF
TRBJ1-6 | TRBV28 | - | - | TGTGCCAGCACGGGTACAAGCTCCTATAATTCACCCCTCCACTTT | CASTGTSSYNSPLHF
TRBJ1-5 | TRBV7-9 | - | - | TGTGCCAGCACCAATGGCGCCGAGCAGCCCCAGCATTTT | CASTNGAEQPQHF
TRBJ2-5 | TRBV28 | TRBD2 | - | TGTGCCAGCAGGCCGCGACTAGCGGGAGTAGGGACCCAGTACTTC | CASRPRLAGVGTQYF
TRBJ1-6 | TRBV30 | - | - | TGTGCCTGGAAAATCGGAGTCGGGGATTCACCCCTCCACTTT | CAWKIGVGDSPLHF
TRBJ2-5 | TRBV5-1 | - | - | TGCGCCAGCACTGCTGGCACAGAGACCCAGTACTTC | CASTAGTETQYF